The rows below give T cell receptor beta chains drawn from one sample of a study of CD8 T cells in Susac syndrome. From the immunoSEQ multiplex PCR reads, TCRdb called clonotypes with MiXCR, one entry per CDR3 protein. This table has approximately 180,000 distinct CDR3 sequences, roughly nine tenths appearing once. Sequencing was carried out using CD4+ T cells from PBMCs. These receptors all stem from a human donor with Susac syndrome. CDR3s include the opening cysteine and the closing phenylalanine or tryptophan. Clone size is given for some rows only: seen once, a few or many times, or a class if the clone is expanded.

- 14 TRBV7-9 CASSSGLGGYEQYF
- 19 TRBV20-1 CSARTNRDSPNQSRTEAFF
- 13 TRBV30 CAWKRTGEVSAFF
once 15 TRBV7-6 CASSLALGQGYEQYF
- 15 TRBV2 CASSEEGSSYNEQFF
- 16 TRBV28 CASSLTSGRGSDEQFF
- 14 TRBV19 CASSILAGPYEQYF
- 15 TRBV20-1 CSAGNVRRGATEAFF
- 16 TRBV7-3 CASSKRGGLKGFEQFF
- 15 TRBV5-1 CASSLSETSGLTQYF
- 14 TRBV3-1 CASSQVARNTEAFF
- 13 TRBV20-1 CSGWDRDTDTQYF
- 15 TRBV20-1 CSAWTSGGFLDTQYF